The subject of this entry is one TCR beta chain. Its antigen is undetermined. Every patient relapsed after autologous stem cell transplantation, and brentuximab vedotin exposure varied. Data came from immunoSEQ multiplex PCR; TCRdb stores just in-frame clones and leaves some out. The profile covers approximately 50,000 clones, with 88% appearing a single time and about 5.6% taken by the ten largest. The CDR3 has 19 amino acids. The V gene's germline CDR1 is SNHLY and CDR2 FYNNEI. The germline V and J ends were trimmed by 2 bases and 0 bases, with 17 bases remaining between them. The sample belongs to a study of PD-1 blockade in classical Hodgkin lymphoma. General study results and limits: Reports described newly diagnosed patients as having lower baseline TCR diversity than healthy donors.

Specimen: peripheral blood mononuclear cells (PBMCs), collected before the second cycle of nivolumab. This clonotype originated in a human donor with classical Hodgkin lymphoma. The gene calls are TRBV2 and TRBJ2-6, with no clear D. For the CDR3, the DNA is TGTGCCAGCAGTGAAATAGGCGGCGGTGTCAGCTCTGGGGCCAACGTCCTGACTTTC. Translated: CASSEIGGGVSSGANVLTF.